This T cell receptor (beta chain) was profiled in a study of blood T cell repertoires in COVID-19. Study summary: Some COVID-19 samples were acute and others convalescent; all came from the United States, Italy and Spain. Sample material is recorded as cDNA or gDNA derived from T cells, B-cell-depleted T cells, or PBMCs.

In germline, CDR1 is KGHSH, CDR2 LQKENI. The CDR3 contains 14 residues. Trimming took 3 bases from V and 6 from J, leaving 13 bases between them. Study processing details: Nucleated cell number was recorded as an estimate derived from reference gene primer amplification. Repertoires were generated with immunoSEQ multiplex PCR, while TCRdb's copy carries only in-frame clones and drops some. That table furnishes V, J and clone size, whereas the DNA furnished D and trimming. The table lists tens of thousands of clones, roughly nine tenths of them singletons. The source material was peripheral blood. This TCR derives from a man aged 55 to 70 with acute or convalescent COVID-19. J is TRBJ2-3 and V is TRBV18; D possibly corresponds to TRBD2 (6 bases). The CDR3 sequence is CASSPTTAGDTQYF. The DNA of the CDR3 is TGTGCCAGCTCACCGACTACTGCGGGGGATACGCAGTATTTT.